These T cell receptor beta chains were read from a single sample in a study of blood T cell repertoires in COVID-19. Produced via immunoSEQ multiplex PCR; TCRdb's table is partial and in-frame only. Here the sample spans 150,000 to 200,000 clones, more than 75% being singletons. The sequencing input was PBMCs or T cells enriched from blood (not recorded which). The receptors originated from a woman in her 50s with acute COVID-19. Both conserved end residues are part of each CDR3. D genes are given only for firm matches. Some rows mark clone size as missing; the rest say once, few, many or name a class of expanded clone.

v_gene	j_gene	abundance	d_gene	CDR3aa
TRBV3-1/TRBV3-2	TRBJ2-1	.	.	CASSQEGSNEQFF
TRBV7-5	TRBJ1-4	.	.	CVRSLPGTEGEKLFF
TRBV7-8	TRBJ1-2	few	.	CASSQRTATNYGYTF
TRBV5-1	TRBJ1-2	.	TRBD1	CASSVGQGQNYGYTF
TRBV28	TRBJ2-3	few	.	CASSKPGLIGTDTQYF
TRBV28	TRBJ1-1	.	.	CASSPSWGREFTEAFF
TRBV30	TRBJ2-3	.	TRBD2	CAWSSPGGVDTQYF
TRBV19	TRBJ2-1	.	.	CASRFQRRDEQFF
TRBV5-1	TRBJ1-5	.	TRBD1	CASSLSGGSNQPQHF
TRBV9	TRBJ1-1	once	TRBD1	CASSTRTGAGTEAFF
TRBV4-1	TRBJ1-5	.	.	CASSRETAYSNQPQHF
TRBV5-1	TRBJ2-2	.	TRBD2	CASSSGTTPWAGELFF
TRBV11-2	TRBJ2-5	.	TRBD1	CASSLVAGGAGETQYF
TRBV7-2	TRBJ2-3	once	TRBD1	CASRRQGAADTQYF
TRBV29-1	TRBJ1-2	few	.	CSVDPGYGYTF
TRBV7-3	TRBJ1-1	.	.	CASKGSTGEAFF
TRBV6-2/TRBV6-3	TRBJ2-5	.	TRBD2	CASSYGLLAGTQETQYF
TRBV5-1	TRBJ2-2	.	TRBD1	CASSLGQGNTGELFF
TRBV5-6	TRBJ1-2	.	TRBD1	CASSLGTGPNYGYTF
TRBV18	TRBJ1-5	.	.	CASSPLGGNQPQHF
TRBV24-1	TRBJ2-5	.	.	CATSDFIGARGETQYF
TRBV29-1	TRBJ2-2	.	TRBD1	CSVEHPGTANTGELFF
TRBV2	TRBJ2-6	.	.	CASRLQGNAGANVLTF
TRBV3-1/TRBV3-2	TRBJ2-1	.	TRBD2	CASSLTSPNFNEQFF
TRBV9	TRBJ2-3	once	.	CASSVESGGGADTQYF
TRBV7-2	TRBJ1-5	.	TRBD1	CASSLGTGVYSNQPQHF
TRBV4-2	TRBJ1-1	.	.	CASSRASTDTEAFF
TRBV7-2	TRBJ1-4	.	TRBD1	CASSLRDRLFF
TRBV7-6	TRBJ1-3	.	TRBD1	CASSLRQGTGSGNTIYF
TRBV28	TRBJ1-2	.	.	CASSPGANYGYTF
TRBV5-1	TRBJ1-1	.	TRBD1	CASSFGQGFTEAFF
TRBV19	TRBJ1-2	.	TRBD1	CASTDLGQGGGYYGYTF
TRBV12-3/TRBV12-4	TRBJ1-5	few	.	CASSINRNQPQHF
TRBV9	TRBJ1-5	few	.	CASSPRPGSAQHF
TRBV7-5	TRBJ2-1	.	.	CARSLTATGASSYNEQFF
TRBV6-1	TRBJ1-4	once	.	CASSEWGAGDELFF
TRBV7-8	TRBJ2-2	.	.	CASSLVLHSNTGELFF
TRBV5-6	TRBJ1-1	.	.	CASSLPIQGMNTEAFF
TRBV6-5	TRBJ1-5	few	.	CASSWSRGQPQHF
TRBV28	TRBJ1-3	.	.	CASSLYRGGGTGNTIYF
TRBV5-1	TRBJ1-1	.	TRBD1	CASSSQGAGTEAFF
TRBV7-2	TRBJ1-1	.	.	CASRSNTNTEAFF
TRBV4-3	TRBJ2-4	.	.	CASSRQQGWKNIQYF
TRBV2	TRBJ1-1	.	TRBD1	CASSKTGVNTEAFF
TRBV19	TRBJ2-2	.	.	CASTRQYVNTGELFF
TRBV9	TRBJ1-5	.	.	CASSVGTESNQPQHF
TRBV2	TRBJ2-5	.	TRBD1	CASSDQGTGGEETQYF
TRBV6-5	TRBJ2-2	.	.	CASRRPGDTGELFF
TRBV4-3	TRBJ1-6	.	.	CASSQAEGLGYNSPLHF
TRBV9	TRBJ1-2	.	.	CASSVGQDRYTF
TRBV6-4	TRBJ1-2	.	.	CASSEGAGPYGYTF
TRBV19	TRBJ1-5	.	TRBD1	CASSIGQGAGQPQHF
TRBV7-9	TRBJ2-3	.	.	CASSSVMRRTDTQYF
TRBV28	TRBJ2-1	.	TRBD1	CASSLYLDRSYNEQFF
TRBV7-8	TRBJ2-3	few	TRBD2	CASSPSGSTDTQYF
TRBV30	TRBJ1-1	few	.	CAWRIPGNQPNTEAFF
TRBV19	TRBJ2-2	few	TRBD2	CASLGVGASGVLITGELFF